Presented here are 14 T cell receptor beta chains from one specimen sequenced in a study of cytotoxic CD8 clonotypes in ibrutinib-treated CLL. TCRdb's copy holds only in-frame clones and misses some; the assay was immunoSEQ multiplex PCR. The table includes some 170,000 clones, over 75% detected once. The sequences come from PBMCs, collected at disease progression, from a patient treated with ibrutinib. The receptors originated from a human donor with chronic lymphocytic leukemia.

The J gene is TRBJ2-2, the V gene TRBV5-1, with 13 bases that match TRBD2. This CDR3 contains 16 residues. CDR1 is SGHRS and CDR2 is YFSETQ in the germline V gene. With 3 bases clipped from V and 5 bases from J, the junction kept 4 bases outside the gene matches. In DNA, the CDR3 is TGCGCCAGCAGCTGGGGACTAGCGGGATCAACCGGGGAGCTGTTTTTT. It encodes CASSWGLAGSTGELFF.

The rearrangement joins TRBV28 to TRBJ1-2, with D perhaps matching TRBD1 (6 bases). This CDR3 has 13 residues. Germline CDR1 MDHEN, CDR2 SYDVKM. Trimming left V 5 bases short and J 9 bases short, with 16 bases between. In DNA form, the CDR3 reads TGTGCCAGCAGTCCCCGTGGGGGGCGAAGCTACACCTTC. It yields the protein CASSPRGGRSYTF.

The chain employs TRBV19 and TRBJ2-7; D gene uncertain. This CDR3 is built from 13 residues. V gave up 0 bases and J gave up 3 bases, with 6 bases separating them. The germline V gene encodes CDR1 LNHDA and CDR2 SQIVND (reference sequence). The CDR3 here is CASSIERNYEQYF. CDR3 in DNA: TGTGCCAGTAGTATAGAACGAAACTACGAGCAGTACTTC.

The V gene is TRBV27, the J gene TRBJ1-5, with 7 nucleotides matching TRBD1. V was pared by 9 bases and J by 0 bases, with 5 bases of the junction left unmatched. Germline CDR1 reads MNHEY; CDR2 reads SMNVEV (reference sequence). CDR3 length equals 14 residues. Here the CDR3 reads CASRQGYSNQPQHF. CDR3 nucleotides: TGTGCCAGTAGACAGGGATATAGCAATCAGCCCCAGCATTTT.

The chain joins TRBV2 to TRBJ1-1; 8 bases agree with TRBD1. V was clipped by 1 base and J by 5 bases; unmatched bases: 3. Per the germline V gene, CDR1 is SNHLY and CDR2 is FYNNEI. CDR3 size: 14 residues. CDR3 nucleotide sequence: TGTGCCAGCAGTGAAGTTAGGACAGGGACTGAAGCTTTCTTT. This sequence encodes CASSEVRTGTEAFF.

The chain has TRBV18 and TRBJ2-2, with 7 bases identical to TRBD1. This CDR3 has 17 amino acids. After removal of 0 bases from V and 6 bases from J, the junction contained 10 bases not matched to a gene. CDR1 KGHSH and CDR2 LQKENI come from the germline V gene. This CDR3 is CASSPPVRDRSPGELFF. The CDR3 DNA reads TGTGCCAGCTCACCACCTGTCCGGGACAGATCCCCCGGGGAGCTGTTTTTT.

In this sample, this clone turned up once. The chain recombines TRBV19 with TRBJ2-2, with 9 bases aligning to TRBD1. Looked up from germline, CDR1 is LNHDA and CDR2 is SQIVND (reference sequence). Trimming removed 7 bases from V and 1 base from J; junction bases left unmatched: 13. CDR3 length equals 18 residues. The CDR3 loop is CASTGPFPGQGNTGELFF. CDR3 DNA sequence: TGTGCCAGTACCGGTCCTTTCCCGGGACAGGGGAACACCGGGGAGCTGTTTTTT.

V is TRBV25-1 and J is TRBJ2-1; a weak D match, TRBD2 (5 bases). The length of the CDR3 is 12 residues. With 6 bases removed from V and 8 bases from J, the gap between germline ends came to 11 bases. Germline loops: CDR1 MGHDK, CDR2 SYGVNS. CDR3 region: CASSLVGDEQFF. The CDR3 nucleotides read TGTGCCAGCAGCTTGGTGGGAGATGAGCAGTTCTTC.

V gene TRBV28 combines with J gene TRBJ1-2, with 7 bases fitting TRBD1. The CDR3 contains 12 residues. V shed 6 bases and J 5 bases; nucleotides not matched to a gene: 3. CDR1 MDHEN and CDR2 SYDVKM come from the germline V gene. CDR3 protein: CASSSTGYGYTF. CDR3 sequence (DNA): TGTGCCAGCAGCTCGACAGGGTATGGCTACACCTTC.

Written as DNA, the CDR3 is TGTGCCAGCAGCCCCTGGACAGGGGCGGACGAGCAGTACTTC. Protein sequence: CASSPWTGADEQYF. J is TRBJ2-7 and V is TRBV7-9; 9 nucleotides line up with TRBD1. The V gene's germline CDR1 is SEHNR and CDR2 FQNEAQ (reference sequence). The V segment lost 5 bases and the J segment 5 bases; nucleotides outside the gene matches: 7. CDR3 length equals 14 residues.

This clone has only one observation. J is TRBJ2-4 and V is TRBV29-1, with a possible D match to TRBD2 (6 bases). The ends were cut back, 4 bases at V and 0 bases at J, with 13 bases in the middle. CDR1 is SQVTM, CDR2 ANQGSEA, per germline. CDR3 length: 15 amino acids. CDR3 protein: CSVGGGLLAKNIQYF. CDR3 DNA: TGCAGCGTTGGTGGAGGGCTTCTAGCCAAAAACATTCAGTACTTC.

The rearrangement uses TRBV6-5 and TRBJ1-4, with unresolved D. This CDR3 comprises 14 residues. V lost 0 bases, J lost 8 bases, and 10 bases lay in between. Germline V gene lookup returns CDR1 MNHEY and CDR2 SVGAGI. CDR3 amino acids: CASSYSSFGEKLFF. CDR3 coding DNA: TGTGCCAGCAGTTACTCCAGTTTTGGGGAAAAACTGTTTTTT.

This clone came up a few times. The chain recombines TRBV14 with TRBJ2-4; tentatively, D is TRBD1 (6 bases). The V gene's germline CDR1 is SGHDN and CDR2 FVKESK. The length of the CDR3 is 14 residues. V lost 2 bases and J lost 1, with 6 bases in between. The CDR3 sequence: CASSQTGAKNIQYF. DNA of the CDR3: TGTGCCAGCAGCCAAACAGGGGCCAAAAACATTCAGTACTTC.

The CDR3 is CASSLTGGRNEQFF. The CDR3 nucleotides are TGTGCCAGCAGCCTCACGGGAGGGAGGAATGAGCAGTTCTTC. This chain connects TRBV7-7 to TRBJ2-1; 8 bases match TRBD2. The germline gives CDR1 SSHAT, CDR2 FNYEAQ (reference sequence). Trimming removed 5 bases from V and 7 bases from J; junction bases left unmatched: 7. The CDR3 sequence is 14 residues long.